This T cell receptor (beta chain) is from a study of vaccination effects on CD4 cells after COVID-19. Before sequencing, viral peptide pools were used by the ViraFEST assay to expand antigen-specific CD4+ T cells. CD4+ T cells were isolated after about nine days of culture. Participants were given two doses of BNT162b2 or mRNA-1273 vaccine. Recipients of the vaccine had no prior SARS-CoV-2 infection and negative nucleocapsid antibodies. Each well held some 2.2 million PBMC cultured with roughly 10 ug/ml peptides and roughly 9 IU/ml IL-2. It was on days 3 and 7 that half the medium was replaced with IL-2 medium. Germline V lookup: CDR1 LNHNV, CDR2 YYDKDF (reference sequence). V was shortened by 5 bases and J by 3 bases, with 14 bases between the two germline ends. The CDR3 totals 15 residues. General study results and limits: Researchers reported few convalescent patients and no early post-infection timepoints in the study.

Profiled with immunoSEQ multiplex PCR; TCRdb holds only in-frame clones, not every one. The sample lists about 69,000 clones; about 80% were seen once. To note about this clone: The antigen is not known.

The chain links TRBV15 to TRBJ1-5; no definite D call. This sample comprised CD4+ T cells from PBMCs cultured with HCoV-OC43 spike peptides, obtained after COVID-19 vaccination. Subset in this sample: HCoV-OC43 spike overlapping peptide pool stimulation. The receptor was isolated from a human donor who received a COVID-19 vaccine. The CDR3 coding sequence is TGTGCCACCAGCGGATACGGAAAACACAATCAGCCCCAGCATTTT. Its protein product is CATSGYGKHNQPQHF.